This T cell receptor beta chain is drawn from a study of monozygotic twins with inflammatory bowel disease. The CDR3 length is 16 residues. From germline, CDR1 is SGHRS and CDR2 YFSETQ. TCRdb re-called the 5' RACE reads; every CDR3 protein appears as one record, without DNA. Its clone listing holds fewer than 200,000 distinct CDR3 sequences. This sequence was found in a human donor with ulcerative colitis or Crohn's disease, or a healthy co-twin of an affected twin (not recorded which). The specimen was blood. The chain is built from TRBV5-1 and TRBJ2-1; TCRdb indicates TRBD1, and absent DNA this call remains unverified. The CDR3 reads CASSPRQGARSNEQFF.